This T cell receptor beta chain was sequenced in a study of shared clonotypes between healthy human individuals. Worth noting for this clone: The antigen is unknown.

Study-level points and caveats: Inspection by rarefaction showed sorted-subset sequencing to be incomplete despite large depth. Generally, estimated richness proved larger in naive subsets than it did in memory subsets.

Sequencing was performed with immunoSEQ multiplex PCR; in TCRdb, only in-frame clones are kept and a portion is missing. The sample has approximately 720,000 clones, around 90% seen once. Naive CD8 cells lacked CD45RO, underwent positive selection for CCR7 and left out terminally differentiated effector memory CD45RA+ cells. CDR3 size: 16 residues. J gave up 4 bases and V 5 bases, and 10 bases lay outside the gene matches. CDR1 and CDR2 from the germline V gene are MNHNY and SVGAGI (reference sequence). The sequence came from a man aged 30-40 years in good health. The specimen sequenced was naive CD8+ T cells sorted from blood. This chain links TRBV6-6 with TRBJ2-4, with TRBD2 matching over 8 bases. The CDR3 loop is CASSALLAENKNIQYF. The CDR3 nucleotides are TGTGCCAGCAGTGCCCTACTAGCGGAAAATAAAAACATTCAGTACTTC.